This is a list of T cell receptor beta chains from one sample in a study of T cells and copy number aberrations in small-cell lung cancer. Clones were read by immunoSEQ multiplex PCR, and TCRdb kept only the in-frame ones, dropping some. The data hold around 1,700 clones, with around four fifths observed a single time. Specimen: normal tissue next to the tumor. Receptors were obtained from a man aged 60 to 75 with small cell lung cancer. The CDR3 runs from the conserved cysteine through the conserved F or W. Each record gives: D gene, V gene, clone size, J gene, CDR3 DNA, CDR3 protein. A D gene is named only where the DNA matches it firmly. Size is omitted from some rows. Given values are once, few, many or a class for expanded clones.

d_gene: -; v_gene: TRBV9; abundance: -; j_gene: TRBJ2-1; CDR3nt: TGTGCCAGCAGCCCTCTCGCCGTACTCAACTCCTACAATGAGCAGTTCTTC; CDR3aa: CASSPLAVLNSYNEQFF
d_gene: TRBD1; v_gene: TRBV25-1; abundance: -; j_gene: TRBJ2-1; CDR3nt: TGTGCCAGCACCCTCGGGACAGGGACGGATGAGCAGTTCTTC; CDR3aa: CASTLGTGTDEQFF
d_gene: TRBD1; v_gene: TRBV5-5; abundance: -; j_gene: TRBJ2-7; CDR3nt: TGTGCCAGCAGCCCGACAGGGAGCTCCTACGAGCAGTACTTC; CDR3aa: CASSPTGSSYEQYF
d_gene: -; v_gene: TRBV28; abundance: -; j_gene: TRBJ2-7; CDR3nt: TGTGCCAGCAGTTTAAGGAGGAAGCAGTACTTC; CDR3aa: CASSLRRKQYF
d_gene: -; v_gene: TRBV5-6; abundance: -; j_gene: TRBJ2-3; CDR3nt: TGTGCCAGCAGCTTGGGGGAAACAGATACGCAGTATTTT; CDR3aa: CASSLGETDTQYF
d_gene: -; v_gene: TRBV2; abundance: -; j_gene: TRBJ1-1; CDR3nt: TGTGCCAGCAGTGACCAGGCTATCATGAACACTGAAGCTTTCTTT; CDR3aa: CASSDQAIMNTEAFF
d_gene: TRBD2; v_gene: TRBV29-1; abundance: -; j_gene: TRBJ2-2; CDR3nt: TGCAGCGTCTTAGCGGGAGTAGGCGGGGAGCTGTTTTTT; CDR3aa: CSVLAGVGGELFF
d_gene: -; v_gene: TRBV7-9; abundance: -; j_gene: TRBJ2-1; CDR3nt: TGTGCCAGCAGCTTACACGGATTGAACAATGAGCAGTTCTTC; CDR3aa: CASSLHGLNNEQFF
d_gene: -; v_gene: TRBV6-1; abundance: -; j_gene: TRBJ2-1; CDR3nt: TGTGCCAGCAGCCAGAATTCCGCACGGGGAAATGAGCAGTTCTTC; CDR3aa: CASSQNSARGNEQFF
d_gene: TRBD1; v_gene: TRBV6-5; abundance: -; j_gene: TRBJ2-1; CDR3nt: TGTGCCAGCAGTGCCCGACAGGGAAGGAATGAGCAGTTCTTC; CDR3aa: CASSARQGRNEQFF
d_gene: -; v_gene: TRBV30; abundance: -; j_gene: TRBJ2-7; CDR3nt: TGTGCCTGGAGTGTAGTTGGTCGGCGGAACTACGAGCAGTACTTC; CDR3aa: CAWSVVGRRNYEQYF
d_gene: TRBD1; v_gene: TRBV11-3; abundance: -; j_gene: TRBJ1-3; CDR3nt: TGTGCCAGCAGCCCGGGACAGGAGCCTGGAAACACCATATATTTT; CDR3aa: CASSPGQEPGNTIYF
d_gene: -; v_gene: TRBV5-1; abundance: -; j_gene: TRBJ1-2; CDR3nt: TGCGCCAGCAGCTTGGGCAGGGTCGAGATCACCTTC; CDR3aa: CASSLGRVEITF
d_gene: TRBD1; v_gene: TRBV5-6; abundance: -; j_gene: TRBJ2-5; CDR3nt: TGTGCCAGCAGCTTGAAGAGGCAGGGGGCCGAGACCCAGTACTTC; CDR3aa: CASSLKRQGAETQYF
d_gene: TRBD2; v_gene: TRBV29-1; abundance: -; j_gene: TRBJ2-7; CDR3nt: TGCAGCGTTAGTGGGACTAGCGGGAGAGGCGCCTACGAGCAGTACTTC; CDR3aa: CSVSGTSGRGAYEQYF
d_gene: -; v_gene: TRBV4-1; abundance: -; j_gene: TRBJ2-7; CDR3nt: TGCGCCAGCAGCCAAGAATGGGGGGGGCTCTACGAGCAGTACTTC; CDR3aa: CASSQEWGGLYEQYF
d_gene: TRBD1; v_gene: TRBV7-2; abundance: -; j_gene: TRBJ2-2; CDR3nt: TGTGCCAGCAGCTACACACAGGGGGCAATAGGGGAGCTGTTTTTT; CDR3aa: CASSYTQGAIGELFF
d_gene: TRBD1; v_gene: TRBV9; abundance: -; j_gene: TRBJ2-5; CDR3nt: TGTGCCAGCGGAGGACAGGGAGAGACCCAGTACTTC; CDR3aa: CASGGQGETQYF
d_gene: -; v_gene: TRBV9; abundance: -; j_gene: TRBJ2-1; CDR3nt: TGTGCCAGCAGCGAATCTAGGGACGTCGATGAGCAGTTCTTC; CDR3aa: CASSESRDVDEQFF
d_gene: TRBD1; v_gene: TRBV5-1; abundance: once; j_gene: TRBJ2-1; CDR3nt: TGCGCCAGCAGCCCCGGACAGGGGTGGAATGAGCAGTTCTTC; CDR3aa: CASSPGQGWNEQFF
d_gene: -; v_gene: TRBV30; abundance: -; j_gene: TRBJ2-3; CDR3nt: TGTGCCTGCCAGACTAGTGGAATCGGGGCAGATACGCAGTATTTT; CDR3aa: CACQTSGIGADTQYF
d_gene: TRBD1; v_gene: TRBV6-5; abundance: -; j_gene: TRBJ2-7; CDR3nt: TGTGCCAGCAGCCCACGGACAGGGTTCTACGAGCAGTACTTC; CDR3aa: CASSPRTGFYEQYF
d_gene: TRBD2; v_gene: TRBV5-4; abundance: once; j_gene: TRBJ2-6; CDR3nt: TGTGCCAGCAGCCGGACTAGCGGGACGTCTGGGGCCAACGTCCTGACTTTC; CDR3aa: CASSRTSGTSGANVLTF
d_gene: -; v_gene: TRBV15; abundance: -; j_gene: TRBJ1-2; CDR3nt: TGTGCCACCAGCAGAGATTCCGGAGACACCCGCTTC; CDR3aa: CATSRDSGDTRF
d_gene: -; v_gene: TRBV18; abundance: -; j_gene: TRBJ2-3; CDR3nt: TGTGCCAGCTCACCGCGCACAGATACGCAGTATTTT; CDR3aa: CASSPRTDTQYF
d_gene: TRBD2; v_gene: TRBV5-1; abundance: -; j_gene: TRBJ2-3; CDR3nt: TGCGCCAGCAGCCCCGCTGGAATAGCGGGAAGGGGTGCAGATACGCAGTATTTT; CDR3aa: CASSPAGIAGRGADTQYF
d_gene: -; v_gene: TRBV9; abundance: -; j_gene: TRBJ2-7; CDR3nt: TGTGCCAGCAGCCCGGGGAACGAGCAGTACTTC; CDR3aa: CASSPGNEQYF
d_gene: TRBD1; v_gene: TRBV11-2; abundance: -; j_gene: TRBJ2-1; CDR3nt: TGTGCCAGCAGCTTCGTAGGACAGGGCCACAATGAGCAGTTCTTC; CDR3aa: CASSFVGQGHNEQFF
d_gene: -; v_gene: TRBV14; abundance: few; j_gene: TRBJ2-5; CDR3nt: TGTGCCAGCAGCGGCCCTCAGAAGGGAGGTGGAGAGACCCAGTACTTC; CDR3aa: CASSGPQKGGGETQYF
d_gene: TRBD1; v_gene: TRBV5-6; abundance: -; j_gene: TRBJ2-1; CDR3nt: TGTGCCAGCAGCTTGCCCAGGGGGCCCTACAATGAGCAGTTCTTC; CDR3aa: CASSLPRGPYNEQFF
d_gene: -; v_gene: TRBV6-5; abundance: -; j_gene: TRBJ2-7; CDR3nt: TGTGCCAGCAGTTACGGAAAGGACCGACCATACGAGCAGTACTTC; CDR3aa: CASSYGKDRPYEQYF
d_gene: -; v_gene: TRBV30; abundance: -; j_gene: TRBJ1-2; CDR3nt: TGTGCCTGGAGTGTAAGGAGTCAGGGAGGAGATGGCTACACCTTC; CDR3aa: CAWSVRSQGGDGYTF
d_gene: TRBD2; v_gene: TRBV6-1; abundance: -; j_gene: TRBJ2-1; CDR3nt: TGTGCCAGCAGTGAAGCTAGCGGGAGCTACAATGAGCAGTTCTTC; CDR3aa: CASSEASGSYNEQFF
d_gene: TRBD1; v_gene: TRBV30; abundance: -; j_gene: TRBJ2-7; CDR3nt: TGTGCCTGGAGTGTCGGATTGAGGATCATAATGACCCGGGACAGGGGGTACGAGCAGTACTTC; CDR3aa: CAWSVGLRIIMTRDRGYEQYF
d_gene: TRBD2; v_gene: TRBV30; abundance: -; j_gene: TRBJ2-7; CDR3nt: TGTGCCTGGAGTGCGGTGGCGGGAGGGTCCGAGCAGTACTTC; CDR3aa: CAWSAVAGGSEQYF
d_gene: TRBD1; v_gene: TRBV4-1; abundance: -; j_gene: TRBJ2-7; CDR3nt: TGCGCCAGCAGCCAACAGGGGGCGAACTCCTACGAGCAGTACTTC; CDR3aa: CASSQQGANSYEQYF
d_gene: TRBD1; v_gene: TRBV5-1; abundance: -; j_gene: TRBJ1-1; CDR3nt: TGCGCCAGCAGCATTAGGACAGGGGCGAACACTGAAGCTTTCTTT; CDR3aa: CASSIRTGANTEAFF
d_gene: TRBD2; v_gene: TRBV6-5; abundance: few; j_gene: TRBJ2-1; CDR3nt: TGTGCCAGCAGCCCTCGGGGGGATATGGATGAGCAGTTCTTC; CDR3aa: CASSPRGDMDEQFF
d_gene: -; v_gene: TRBV2; abundance: -; j_gene: TRBJ1-4; CDR3nt: TGTGCCAGCAGTGATTATGGACCAACTAATGAAAAACTGTTTTTT; CDR3aa: CASSDYGPTNEKLFF
d_gene: -; v_gene: TRBV4-3; abundance: -; j_gene: TRBJ2-2; CDR3nt: TGCGCCAGCAGCCAAGATCTGAACAGGAACACCGGGGAGCTGTTTTTT; CDR3aa: CASSQDLNRNTGELFF
d_gene: -; v_gene: TRBV10-3; abundance: -; j_gene: TRBJ2-7; CDR3nt: TGTGCCATCAGTGAGTCGGCGAACGAAGGTCAGTACTTC; CDR3aa: CAISESANEGQYF
d_gene: TRBD1; v_gene: TRBV18; abundance: -; j_gene: TRBJ1-1; CDR3nt: TGTGCCAGCTCCCCCCAGGGGGGGCAACAAGCTTTCTTT; CDR3aa: CASSPQGGQQAFF
d_gene: TRBD1; v_gene: TRBV29-1; abundance: -; j_gene: TRBJ1-2; CDR3nt: TGCAGTGCGACAGGGTACTATGGCTACACCTTC; CDR3aa: CSATGYYGYTF
d_gene: -; v_gene: TRBV11-1; abundance: -; j_gene: TRBJ2-7; CDR3nt: TGTGCCAGCAGCTCCACCCCAGGACAGACCTACGAGCAGTACTTC; CDR3aa: CASSSTPGQTYEQYF
d_gene: TRBD1; v_gene: TRBV5-1; abundance: few; j_gene: TRBJ2-1; CDR3nt: TGCGCCAGCAGCTGGGACAGGGGGACGCCGGATGAGCAGTTCTTC; CDR3aa: CASSWDRGTPDEQFF
d_gene: TRBD1; v_gene: TRBV5-6; abundance: -; j_gene: TRBJ2-3; CDR3nt: TGTGCCAGCAGCTTGACAGGGGTTGGAGATACGCAGTATTTT; CDR3aa: CASSLTGVGDTQYF